This T cell receptor beta chain was captured in a study of blood T cell repertoires in COVID-19. TCRdb's table, derived via immunoSEQ multiplex PCR, lists solely in-frame clones and lacks some. This table holds about 140,000 clones, less than 90% found once. The CDR3 spans 15 residues. The V gene's germline CDR1 is MDHEN and CDR2 SYDVKM. The V end lost 3 bases, the J end lost 11 bases, and 22 bases lay between the germline ends. This clonotype was obtained from a man younger than 45 with COVID-19, enrolled during active disease. The rearrangement joins TRBV28 to TRBJ1-1, with D tentatively TRBD1 (5 bases). The sequencing input was peripheral blood. The CDR3 DNA reads TGTGCCAGCAGTTTGGGGCCGGGACTTCAAGCCAGGGCTTTCTTT. It specifies CASSLGPGLQARAFF.